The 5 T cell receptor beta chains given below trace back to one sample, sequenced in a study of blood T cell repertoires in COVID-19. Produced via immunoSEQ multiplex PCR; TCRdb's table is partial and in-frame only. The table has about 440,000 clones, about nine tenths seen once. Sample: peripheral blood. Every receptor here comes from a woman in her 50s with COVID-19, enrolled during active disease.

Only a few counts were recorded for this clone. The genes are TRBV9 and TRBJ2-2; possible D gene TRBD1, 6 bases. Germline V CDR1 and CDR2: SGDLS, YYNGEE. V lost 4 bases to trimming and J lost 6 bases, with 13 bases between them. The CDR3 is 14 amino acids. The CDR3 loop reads CASSPYRAPGELFF. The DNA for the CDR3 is TGTGCCAGCAGCCCATACAGGGCCCCCGGGGAGCTGTTTTTT.

The CDR3 protein is CASKGTSTDTQYF. CDR3 nucleotides: TGTGCCAGCAAAGGGACTAGCACAGATACGCAGTATTTT. The J gene is TRBJ2-3, the V gene TRBV2, with a tentative D call TRBD2 (6 bases). The V gene's germline CDR1 is SNHLY and CDR2 FYNNEI. The germline V and J ends were trimmed by 7 bases and 0 bases, with 8 bases remaining between them. This CDR3 region has 13 residues.

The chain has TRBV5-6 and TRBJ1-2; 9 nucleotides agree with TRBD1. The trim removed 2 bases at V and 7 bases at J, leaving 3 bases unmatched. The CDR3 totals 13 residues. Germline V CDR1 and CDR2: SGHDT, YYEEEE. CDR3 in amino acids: CASSFGQGSGYTF. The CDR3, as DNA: TGTGCCAGCAGCTTCGGACAGGGGAGTGGCTACACCTTC.

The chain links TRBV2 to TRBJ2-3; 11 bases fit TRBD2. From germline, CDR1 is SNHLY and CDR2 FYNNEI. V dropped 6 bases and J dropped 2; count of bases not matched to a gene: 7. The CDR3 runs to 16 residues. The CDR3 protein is CASRAGTSGPTDTQYF. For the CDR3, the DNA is TGTGCCAGCAGGGCTGGGACTAGCGGACCCACAGATACGCAGTATTTT.

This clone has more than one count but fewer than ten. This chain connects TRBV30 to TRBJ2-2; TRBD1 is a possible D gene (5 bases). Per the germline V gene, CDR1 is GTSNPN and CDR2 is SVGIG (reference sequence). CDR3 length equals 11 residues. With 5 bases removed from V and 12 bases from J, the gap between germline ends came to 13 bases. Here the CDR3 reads CAWALGVQLFF. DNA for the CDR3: TGTGCCTGGGCCTTAGGGGTCCAGCTGTTTTTT. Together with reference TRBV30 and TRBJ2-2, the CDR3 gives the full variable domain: SQTIHQWPATLVQPVGSPLSLECTVEGTSNPNLYWYRQAAGRGLQLLFYSVGIGQISSEVPQNLSASRPQDRQFILSSKKLLLSDSGFYLCAWALGVQLFFGEGSRLTVL.